This T cell receptor (beta chain) stems from a study of OX40 agonist ivuxolimab in advanced cancers. Profiled with immunoSEQ multiplex PCR; TCRdb holds only in-frame clones, not every one. The profile shows more than 50,000 clones, roughly 86% of them singletons. The V end lost 0 bases, the J end lost 2 bases, and 5 bases lay between the germline ends. Germline V gives CDR1 SGHAT, CDR2 FQNNGV. This CDR3 comprises 13 residues. V gene TRBV11-2 combines with J gene TRBJ2-7; no firm D call. Specimen: CD4+ or CD8+ T cells sorted from blood, collected in a trial of the OX40 agonist ivuxolimab. The clonotype was recovered from an adult with an advanced solid tumor such as melanoma, head and neck, liver or kidney cancer. The CDR3 nucleotides read TGTGCCAGCAGCTTAGAAGGCGCCTACGAGCAGTACTTC. This encodes CASSLEGAYEQYF.